This T cell receptor (beta chain) was captured by sequencing in a study of blood T cell repertoires in COVID-19 (dated by TCRdb to the early 2020s). Study-level background: The collaborator samples originated in the United States, Italy and Spain and spanned the acute and convalescent phases of COVID-19. The prospective study material was composed of cDNA or gDNA derived from T cells, B-cell-depleted T cells, or PBMCs. Subjects who had been exposed to COVID-19, were actively infected with it, or had recovered from it provided the deeply sampled blood TCRbeta repertoires that made up the dataset. The repertoires were released in a freely available public database intended as a resource for research on the immune response to SARS-CoV-2. Samples came from the ongoing ImmuneRACE study (first 160 participants) plus 1,254 subjects from 6 global collaborators. Nearly every sample came with metadata listing a de-identified subject ID, COVID-19 status, age in years and sex. Where HLA class I and class II types were available, the types were taken from metadata supplied by the sample provider, not from assay-based typing.

TCRbeta CDR3 regions were amplified from genomic DNA by means of the immunoSEQ Assay, a bias-controlled multiplex PCR. The original methods were these. Nucleated cell counts per sample were estimated from amplification of reference gene primers within the assay. To quantify the absolute abundance of each unique TCRbeta CDR3 rearrangement, sequence reads were collapsed and filtered. For each sample, productive Simpson clonality was calculated as the square root of Simpson's diversity index over productive rearrangements. As stored in TCRdb, this immuneACCESS dataset retains in-frame rearrangements with V and J assigned. A fraction of the clones does not appear; measured against another copy, unresolved V genes explain less than half of the discrepancy, and the remainder lacks a known reason. V, J and clone size derive from that table, while D and trimming were established from the DNA sequence. A total of roughly 64,000 clones appear in this sample, 65% to 90% of them only once. The ten largest account for more than 0.95% of the sample.

As to this clone: There is no known antigen for this receptor. No base quality values were provided; no much bigger clone lies one nucleotide off.

Collaborating institutions collected whole blood in K2EDTA tubes following their own protocols. Collaborator samples were shipped for TCRbeta analysis as frozen whole blood, isolated PBMCs, or DNA extracted from either sample type. The study at large found these results: Clinical and demographic metadata were provided uncurated, with the amount varying by source and participant.

The CDR3 numbers 14 residues from cysteine through phenylalanine. CDR3 DNA only is kept here, 42 bases in frame from base 1. Based on the germline V gene (reference sequence), the CDR1 and CDR2 sequences are LNHDA and SQIVND. V was cut back by 3 bases and J by 6 bases, leaving a gap of 14 bases between them. This sequence originates from a middle-aged man with acute or convalescent COVID-19. The sequencing sample was made of peripheral blood. The rearranged chain carries TRBV19 and TRBJ1-1; too little of a D gene remains to name it. Read as DNA, the sequence is TGTGCCAGTAGTATTGGCGGCCCCATCGCTGAAGCTTTCTTT. It specifies CASSIGGPIAEAFF.